A single sample is the source of the 20 T cell receptor beta chains below, sequenced in a study of graft-versus-host responses after intestinal transplantation. These TCRs' antigens remain unknown. Assay: immunoSEQ multiplex PCR; the TCRdb copy retains only in-frame clones and omits some. The repertoire holds just over 85,000 clones, with 92% as singletons. Sequenced material: unstimulated CD8+ T cells sorted from spleen or lymph node cells, taken before transplant. The receptors here all came from a human donor who was the organ donor for an intestinal transplant.

This clone was recorded a few times. The chain couples TRBV4-1 to TRBJ1-2; 9 bases are shared with TRBD1. The V segment lost 0 bases and the J segment 6 bases; nucleotides outside the gene matches: 8. The germline gives CDR1 MGHRA, CDR2 YSYEKL. The length of the CDR3 is 16 residues. As DNA, the CDR3 is TGCGCCAGCAGCCAAGATCTGGTGGGGACAGGGCATGGCTACACCTTC. It codes for CASSQDLVGTGHGYTF.

The gene calls are TRBV30 and TRBJ1-2; possible D gene TRBD1, 6 bases. The V gene lost 4 bases and the J gene lost 4 bases, with 19 bases spanning the gap. Germline CDR1 reads GTSNPN; CDR2 reads SVGIG (reference sequence). This CDR3 contains 15 residues. CDR3 coding DNA: TGTGCCTGGACTTCCCCGACAGGCGTCGGCTATGGCTACACCTTC. Protein product: CAWTSPTGVGYGYTF. The full variable domain, its missing parts supplied by reference TRBV30 and TRBJ1-2, is SQTIHQWPATLVQPVGSPLSLECTVEGTSNPNLYWYRQAAGRGLQLLFYSVGIGQISSEVPQNLSASRPQDRQFILSSKKLLLSDSGFYLCAWTSPTGVGYGYTFGSGTRLTVV.

The chain employs TRBV7-9 and TRBJ1-2, with 9 nucleotides matching TRBD1. Germline CDR1 is SEHNR and CDR2 is FQNEAQ (reference sequence). The length of the CDR3 is 19 residues. The V gene end was trimmed by 5 bases and the J gene end by 5 bases; junction bases not matched to a gene: 21. CDR3: CASSRPGTGTSRFLYGYTF. The CDR3 region has the DNA TGTGCCAGCAGCCGTCCCGGGACAGGGACCTCACGTTTCCTATATGGCTACACCTTC. Using reference TRBV7-9 and TRBJ1-2 for the parts outside the CDR3, the full variable domain is DTGVSQNPRHKITKRGQNVTFRCDPISEHNRLYWYRQTLGQGPEFLTYFQNEAQLEKSRLLSDRFSAERPKGSFSTLEIQRTEQGDSAMYLCASSRPGTGTSRFLYGYTFGSGTRLTVV.

J is TRBJ2-3 and V is TRBV7-2; TRBD2 agrees at 10 bases. This CDR3 region has 15 residues. CDR1 is SGHTA, CDR2 FQGNSA, per germline. V gave up 4 bases and J gave up 1 base; unmatched junction bases: 2. DNA for the CDR3: TGTGCCAGCAGCTGGAGCGGGGGGGGCACAGATACGCAGTATTTT. Amino acids: CASSWSGGGTDTQYF.

The gene calls are TRBV27 and TRBJ1-2, with TRBD1 as a possible D gene (6 bases). This CDR3 region has 13 residues. Germline loops: CDR1 MNHEY, CDR2 SMNVEV (reference sequence). Trimming stripped 6 bases from V and 5 bases from J, with 13 bases between. CDR3 sequence: CASREEGGYGYTF. The CDR3 nucleotides are TGTGCCAGCAGGGAAGAGGGGGGGTATGGCTACACCTTC.

The genes are TRBV7-2 and TRBJ1-1; D is uncertain. Germline V CDR1 and CDR2: SGHTA, FQGNSA. V lost 0 bases and J 4 bases, leaving 6 bases between the germline ends. The CDR3 has 13 residues. CDR3 sequence (DNA): TGTGCCAGCAGCTTAGCCCTGCGCACTGAAGCTTTCTTT. Translated: CASSLALRTEAFF.

The chain carries TRBV28 and TRBJ2-7, with D uncertain. There are 12 residues in the CDR3. V lost 7 bases to trimming and J lost 9 bases, with 16 bases between them. Germline V lookup: CDR1 MDHEN, CDR2 SYDVKM. The CDR3 reads CASTTINALQYF. As DNA, the CDR3 is TGTGCCAGCACCACCATAAATGCGTTGCAGTACTTC.

The gene calls are TRBV9 and TRBJ2-5; TRBD2 matches 8 bases. V lost 3 bases and J lost 1; bases outside the gene matches: 2. The V gene's germline CDR1 is SGDLS and CDR2 YYNGEE. The CDR3 is 14 residues long. The CDR3 is CASSASGGQETQYF. The DNA for the CDR3 is TGTGCCAGCAGCGCAAGCGGGGGCCAAGAGACCCAGTACTTC.

V usage is TRBV7-8 and J usage is TRBJ2-1; 7 bases are shared with TRBD2. This CDR3 is 15 amino acids long. J was trimmed by 4 bases and V by 5 bases; bases with no gene match: 8. The germline CDR1 and CDR2 sequences are SGHVS and FQNEAQ. The CDR3 loop is CASSIGLAEYNEQFF. CDR3 sequence (DNA): TGTGCCAGCAGCATAGGGCTAGCGGAATACAATGAGCAGTTCTTC.

This chain uses TRBV6-1 with TRBJ2-7; 8 bases map to TRBD2. Germline trimming cut 2 bases from V and 5 bases from J; bases unmatched to any gene: 8. Per the germline V gene, CDR1 is MNHNS and CDR2 is SASEGT. This CDR3 has 15 amino acids. The CDR3 DNA sequence: TGTGCCAGCAGTGAACGGGGGGGGCCGAGGAACGAGCAGTACTTC. Translating it yields CASSERGGPRNEQYF.

The genes are TRBV27 and TRBJ2-5; 9 nucleotides line up with TRBD2. The closer fit of TRBJ2-7 to the DNA end suggests the J call may be wrong. CDR3 length: 14 residues. Per the germline V gene, CDR1 is MNHEY and CDR2 is SMNVEV (reference sequence). The CDR3 sequence: CASSKAGGPYEQYF. The CDR3 DNA reads TGTGCCAGCAGTAAAGCGGGGGGCCCTTACGAGCAGTACTTC.

The chain joins TRBV6-1 to TRBJ1-4, with D perhaps matching TRBD1 (5 bases). Germline CDR1 is MNHNS and CDR2 is SASEGT. V dropped 4 bases and J dropped 0 bases, with 6 bases sitting between them. This CDR3 has 14 amino acids. CDR3: CASSVQATNEKLFF. The CDR3 DNA sequence: TGTGCCAGCAGTGTACAGGCAACTAATGAAAAACTGTTTTTT.

The V call is TRBV23-1, the J call TRBJ1-1, with TRBD1 matching over 7 bases. TRBV23-1 is placed among ORFs of uncertain function. V lost 7 bases to trimming and J lost 8 bases; unmatched junction nucleotides: 16. The CDR3 covers 15 residues. CDR3 DNA sequence: TGCGCCAGCACGTCTCATAAGACAGGGTCAAGGGAAGCTTTCTTT. It encodes CASTSHKTGSREAFF.

The rearrangement uses TRBV7-2 and TRBJ2-3, with 14 bases lining up with TRBD2. J gave up 7 bases and V 0 bases, and 3 bases lay outside the gene matches. Germline V gives CDR1 SGHTA, CDR2 FQGNSA. The CDR3 has 16 amino acids. The CDR3 DNA is TGTGCCAGCAGCTTAGCGGGACTAGCGGGGGTGTATACGCAGTATTTT. This gives the protein CASSLAGLAGVYTQYF.

In its sample, this clone was seen a few times. The chain has TRBV7-9 and TRBJ1-4; D is perhaps TRBD1 (6 bases). The V gene lost 4 bases and the J gene lost 3 bases, with 18 bases spanning the gap. This CDR3 comprises 17 residues. Germline CDR1 SEHNR, CDR2 FQNEAQ (reference sequence). This chain's CDR3 is CASSSGGSGAANEKLFF. CDR3 sequence (DNA): TGTGCCAGCAGCTCCGGGGGGTCAGGGGCGGCTAATGAAAAACTGTTTTTT.

The chain uses TRBV6-5 and TRBJ2-1; 9 positions match TRBD1. The length of the CDR3 is 16 residues. Trimming cost V 0 bases and J 7 bases; bases outside gene matches: 7. Germline-derived CDR1 and CDR2 are MNHEY and SVGAGI. The CDR3 region is CASSYSWTGVSNEQFF. The CDR3 DNA follows: TGTGCCAGCAGTTACTCGTGGACAGGGGTTTCAAATGAGCAGTTCTTC.

The rearrangement uses TRBV9 and TRBJ1-1; D is unresolved. This CDR3 contains 15 residues. Germline V lookup: CDR1 SGDLS, CDR2 YYNGEE. The ends were cut back, 0 bases at V and 2 bases at J, with 11 bases in the middle. This CDR3 reads CASSVEAGVNTEAFF. The CDR3 DNA sequence: TGTGCCAGCAGCGTAGAGGCAGGCGTCAACACTGAAGCTTTCTTT.

The V gene is TRBV7-9, the J gene TRBJ2-1, with a tentative D call TRBD2 (6 bases). The length of the CDR3 is 17 residues. Germline CDR1 reads SEHNR; CDR2 reads FQNEAQ (reference sequence). Trimming took 2 bases from V and 4 from J, leaving 18 bases between them. The CDR3 region has the DNA TGTGCCAGCAGCTTACCTGGGTCGGGACTGGAGTACAATGAGCAGTTCTTC. Amino acids: CASSLPGSGLEYNEQFF.

The chain recombines TRBV11-1 with TRBJ2-1; D may be TRBD2 (5 bases). The CDR3 sequence is 15 residues long. Per germline, CDR1 SGHAT and CDR2 FQDESV (reference sequence). V was shortened by 1 base and J by 0 bases, with 7 bases between the two germline ends. The CDR3 DNA reads TGTGCCAGCAGCTTAGGCGGGTACTCCTACAATGAGCAGTTCTTC. Amino acid sequence: CASSLGGYSYNEQFF. Full variable domain (missing parts from reference TRBV11-1 and TRBJ2-1): EAEVAQSPRYKITEKSQAVAFWCDPISGHATLYWYRQILGQGPELLVQFQDESVVDDSQLPKDRFSAERLKGVDSTLKIQPAELGDSAMYLCASSLGGYSYNEQFFGPGTRLTVL.

The chain joins TRBV7-9 to TRBJ2-1; tentatively, D is TRBD1 (5 bases). CDR1 and CDR2 from the germline V gene are SEHNR and FQNEAQ (reference sequence). Trimming took 5 bases from V and 9 from J, leaving 11 bases between them. The CDR3 runs 12 residues. CDR3 in amino acids: CASSMDDSEQFF. In nucleotides, the CDR3 is TGTGCCAGCAGCATGGATGACAGTGAGCAGTTCTTC.